A selection of T cell receptor beta chains follows, all from one sample in a study of CD8+ T cells in alopecia areata. Assay used: immunoSEQ multiplex PCR; TCRdb lists only in-frame clones, some missing. The sample has around 290,000 clones; about three fifths are singletons. This sample comprised CD4+ T cells sorted from blood, obtained at week 24, from a patient treated with tofacitinib. The receptors stem from a human donor with alopecia areata. Each CDR3 is given with its conserved first and last residue. D genes are given only for firm matches. Some rows have no size entry. The others give once, few or many, or a class for an expanded clone.

v_call	d_call	j_call	clone_size	cdr3_nt	cdr3_aa
TRBV28	TRBD2	TRBJ2-1	NA	TGTGCCAGCAGTTTTAGCGGGGGGGCTTCCTACAATGAGCAGTTCTTC	CASSFSGGASYNEQFF
TRBV28	TRBD2	TRBJ2-7	many	TGTGCCAGCAGCCCCTTGGGGCTAGCGGTGAGCTCCTACGAGCAGTACTTC	CASSPLGLAVSSYEQYF
TRBV7-2	NA	TRBJ1-1	NA	TGTGCCAGCAGCTTAGTCGGGTTTCTAATGAACACTGAAGCTTTCTTT	CASSLVGFLMNTEAFF
TRBV5-1	TRBD2	TRBJ2-1	NA	TGCGCCAGCAGCCTCGGGGGGAGCTCCTACAATGAGCAGTTCTTC	CASSLGGSSYNEQFF
TRBV29-1	NA	TRBJ2-7	NA	TGCAGCGTTGCCGGCAGGAACTCCTACGAGCAGTACTTC	CSVAGRNSYEQYF
TRBV6-6	TRBD2	TRBJ2-7	NA	TGTGCCAGCAGCCCCCGGGGGGGGTACGAGCAGTACTTC	CASSPRGGYEQYF
TRBV7-9	NA	TRBJ1-1	NA	TGTGCCAGCAGCTTAGTTATCAGCTCGAACACTGAAGCTTTCTTT	CASSLVISSNTEAFF
TRBV5-5	NA	TRBJ2-7	few	TGTGCCACCAGCTGGGCCGGGACCTCCCATGAGCAGTACTTC	CATSWAGTSHEQYF
TRBV20-1	NA	TRBJ2-7	NA	TGCAGTGCTGGGGTGGACGAGCAGTACTTC	CSAGVDEQYF
TRBV29-1	TRBD2	TRBJ2-5	few	TGCAGCTTCCATCGTCCTCGGGGGGGGCGAGAGACCCAGTACTTC	CSFHRPRGGRETQYF
TRBV30	NA	TRBJ1-4	NA	TGTGCCTGGAGTGTACCAAGCGGTGAAAAACTGTTTTTT	CAWSVPSGEKLFF
TRBV11-2	NA	TRBJ2-3	few	TGTGCCAGCAGATTCAGGTCGGCGCAGTATTTT	CASRFRSAQYF
TRBV6-6	NA	TRBJ1-4	NA	TGTGCCAGCTCTGGTTTCGGTGAAAAACTGTTTTTT	CASSGFGEKLFF
TRBV2	TRBD1	TRBJ2-7	NA	TGTGCCAGCGTCAGGGGGCCCAGCTACGAGCAGTACTTC	CASVRGPSYEQYF
TRBV5-1	NA	TRBJ1-5	NA	TGCGCCAGCAGCCCCAGCAGGGAGGGGCCCCAGCATTTT	CASSPSREGPQHF
TRBV29-1	NA	TRBJ1-2	NA	TGCAGCGTTGATGAAGGCTATGGCTACACCTTC	CSVDEGYGYTF
TRBV7-9	NA	TRBJ1-1	few	TGTGCCAGCAGCTTATTTGCGAACACTGAAGCTTTCTTT	CASSLFANTEAFF
TRBV29-1	NA	TRBJ2-2	NA	TGCAGCGTTGGCAGGGGCGGTGGCACCGGGGAGCTGTTTTTT	CSVGRGGGTGELFF
TRBV5-1	NA	TRBJ1-2	few	TGCGCCAGCAGCTTGGGACAAGCTTCCTATGGCTACACCTTC	CASSLGQASYGYTF
TRBV7-2	TRBD1	TRBJ1-2	NA	TGTGCCAGCAGCGAGCGGACAGGGGGTGAATATGGCTACACCTTC	CASSERTGGEYGYTF
TRBV30	TRBD1	TRBJ1-2	NA	TGTGCGCGGGACAGGGGAATGGACTATGGCTACACCTTC	CARDRGMDYGYTF
TRBV30	NA	TRBJ1-5	NA	TGTGCCTGGAAAGGGGGAAGATATAGCAATCAGCCCCAGCATTTT	CAWKGGRYSNQPQHF
TRBV30	NA	TRBJ1-3	once	TGTGCCTGGGAGCAGGGCTCGGGAAACACCATATATTTT	CAWEQGSGNTIYF
TRBV7-6	NA	TRBJ2-3	NA	TGTGCCAACCGTCGGTGGAGACAGGGAGGAGATACGCAGTATTTT	CANRRWRQGGDTQYF
TRBV23-1	NA	TRBJ2-1	NA	TGCGCCAGATGTCGGTGTGAGCAGTTCTTC	CARCRCEQFF
TRBV7-2	NA	TRBJ1-2	once	TGTGCCAGCAGCTTAGGCAGCGGGCGCTATGGCTACACCTTC	CASSLGSGRYGYTF
TRBV11-1	NA	TRBJ1-1	many	TGTGCCAGCAGCTACGACAAGAGAACCACTGAAGCTTTCTTT	CASSYDKRTTEAFF
TRBV30	TRBD2	TRBJ2-5	NA	TGTGCCTGGAGCTTAGCGGGGGTGCCCCAAGAGACCCAGTACTTC	CAWSLAGVPQETQYF
TRBV5-1	NA	TRBJ2-1	NA	TGCGCCAGCAGCTTGCAACCCTCCTACAATGAGCAGTTCTTC	CASSLQPSYNEQFF
TRBV15	TRBD1	TRBJ2-2	NA	TGTGCCACCAGCAATCGAGGGGGCGCGGACGGGGAGCTGTTTTTT	CATSNRGGADGELFF
TRBV15	NA	TRBJ1-4	NA	TGTGCCACCAGCAGACCCCACAACCGGCAGGAAAAACTGTTTTTT	CATSRPHNRQEKLFF
TRBV7-9	NA	TRBJ1-2	NA	TGTGCCAGCAGCGCGACCCTCAGGGGAAACTATGGCTACACCTTC	CASSATLRGNYGYTF
TRBV20-1	NA	TRBJ2-5	NA	TGCAGTGCTCGGAAGGAGACCCAGTACTTC	CSARKETQYF
TRBV7-2	NA	TRBJ2-5	NA	TGTGCCAGCAGCTTAGTAGGGACGCCAAGACAAGAGACCCAGTACTTC	CASSLVGTPRQETQYF
TRBV28	TRBD2	TRBJ2-5	NA	TGTGCCAGCAGTTTAGGAGTCGGGGGGGTTCGAGAGACCCAGTACTTC	CASSLGVGGVRETQYF
TRBV6-5	NA	TRBJ2-5	NA	TGTGCCAGCAGTTTGGTGGGATTGAGGGAGACCCAGTACTTC	CASSLVGLRETQYF
TRBV18	TRBD2	TRBJ2-1	NA	TGTGCCAGCTCACGGAGCGGGGGGACCTACAATGAGCAGTTCTTC	CASSRSGGTYNEQFF
TRBV14	NA	TRBJ2-5	NA	TGTGCCAGCAGCCAAGGGTTGACTTGGGAGACCCAGTACTTC	CASSQGLTWETQYF
TRBV7-2	TRBD2	TRBJ2-7	few	TGTGCCAGCAGCTTAGCCTTAGGACTAGCGGGGGGCGGCACCTACGAGCAGTACTTC	CASSLALGLAGGGTYEQYF
TRBV7-9	TRBD1	TRBJ1-2	NA	TGTGCCAGCAGCTTAGCGGACAGGAACTATGGCTACACCTTC	CASSLADRNYGYTF
TRBV7-2	TRBD1	TRBJ2-5	NA	TGTGCCAGCAGGCCTACAGGGGTGAAAGAGACCCAGTACTTC	CASRPTGVKETQYF
TRBV5-1	NA	TRBJ1-1	NA	TGCGCCAGCAGCTTGGAGGGGCGGGACACTGAAGCTTTCTTT	CASSLEGRDTEAFF
TRBV19	TRBD2	TRBJ2-2	NA	TGTGCCAGTAGTAATAGTCTAGCGGGGGGTACCACCGGGGAGCTGTTTTTT	CASSNSLAGGTTGELFF
TRBV4-1	NA	TRBJ1-1	NA	TGCGCCAGCAGCCCCGGAGGTACGACTGAAGCTTTCTTT	CASSPGGTTEAFF
TRBV6-5	NA	TRBJ1-1	NA	TGTGCCAGCAGAGGTGTACCGTACACTGAAGCTTTCTTT	CASRGVPYTEAFF
TRBV5-1	NA	TRBJ2-5	NA	TGCGCCAGTTTCTTTGGGGGGCCGCAAGAGACCCAGTACTTC	CASFFGGPQETQYF
TRBV28	TRBD1	TRBJ1-6	NA	TGTGCCAGCAGTTCCCGGGACAGGGTGTCAGTGAATTCACCCCTCCACTTT	CASSSRDRVSVNSPLHF
TRBV29-1	NA	TRBJ1-1	NA	TGCAGCGTTTCAGGGAACACTGAAGCTTTCTTT	CSVSGNTEAFF
TRBV4-1	NA	TRBJ2-5	NA	TGCGCCAGCAGCCAAGATTGGGCAGAAGAGACCCAGTACTTC	CASSQDWAEETQYF
TRBV10-3	NA	TRBJ1-1	NA	TGTGCCATCAGTGAAGCGTACAGCCAGAACACTGAAGCTTTCTTT	CAISEAYSQNTEAFF
TRBV29-1	TRBD2	TRBJ2-1	NA	TGCAGCGCCACGACTAGCGGGGGTATGGATGAGCAGTTCTTC	CSATTSGGMDEQFF
TRBV30	NA	TRBJ1-3	NA	TGTGCCTGGAGCGGGGGAAGGGGTCTGGGAAACACCATATATTTT	CAWSGGRGLGNTIYF
TRBV7-2	TRBD2	TRBJ2-3	few	TGTGCCAGCAGCCCGCGACTAGCGGGGGCCCTTTCTAATACGCAGTATTTT	CASSPRLAGALSNTQYF
TRBV29-1	TRBD1	TRBJ1-2	few	TGCAGCGGCGGGACAGAGGGAGCCTATGGCTACACCTTC	CSGGTEGAYGYTF
TRBV5-1	NA	TRBJ1-1	once	TGCGCCAGCAGCTTGCCAGGGGCAGACACTGAAGCTTTCTTT	CASSLPGADTEAFF
TRBV2	TRBD1	TRBJ1-6	few	TGTGCCAGCAGTGAAAGGGGGCTGCCGCTCCACTTT	CASSERGLPLHF
TRBV25-1	NA	TRBJ1-5	NA	TGTGCCAGCAGTGACGACACTTATAGCAATCAGCCCCAGCATTTT	CASSDDTYSNQPQHF
TRBV15	NA	TRBJ1-1	NA	TGTGCCACCAGCAGACGCGAACCGGGACAAAGAGAAGCTTTCTTT	CATSRREPGQREAFF
TRBV6-5	NA	TRBJ2-5	NA	TGTGCCAGCAGTTCTAACTATCAAGAGACCCAGTACTTC	CASSSNYQETQYF